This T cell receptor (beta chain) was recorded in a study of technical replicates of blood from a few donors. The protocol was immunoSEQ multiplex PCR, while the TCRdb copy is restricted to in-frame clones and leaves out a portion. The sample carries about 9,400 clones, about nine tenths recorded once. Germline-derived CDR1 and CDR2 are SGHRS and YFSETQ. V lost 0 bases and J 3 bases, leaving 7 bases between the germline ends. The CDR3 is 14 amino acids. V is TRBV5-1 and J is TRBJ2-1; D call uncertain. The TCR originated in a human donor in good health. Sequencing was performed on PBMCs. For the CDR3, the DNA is TGCGCCAGCAGCTTGGTTTCGAGCTACAATGAGCAGTTCTTC. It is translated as CASSLVSSYNEQFF.